These 17 T cell receptor beta chains came from one sample sequenced in a study of Ad26.COV2.S vaccination and SARS-CoV-2 variants. Here immunoSEQ multiplex PCR was the method, and the copy in TCRdb shows in-frame clones only, minus some. The data hold about 280,000 clones, with about 87% observed a single time. Treatment noted: roughly 20 received Ad26.COV2.S at low or high dose, single or two shots; several received placebo; per-sample allocation not given. Following the first vaccine or placebo injection, samples were taken on day 63. The sequences come from peripheral blood, collected in a trial of Ad26.COV2.S vaccine versus placebo. These receptors were obtained from a person between 18 and 59 years old who received the Ad26.COV2.S COVID-19 vaccine or a placebo.

The CDR3 here is CASSFTSGGNYGYTF. CDR3 sequence (DNA): TGTGCCAGCAGTTTCACATCCGGGGGCAACTATGGCTACACCTTC. This chain connects TRBV7-2 to TRBJ1-2; tentative D call: TRBD1 (6 bases). There are 15 residues in the CDR3. Germline V gene lookup returns CDR1 SGHTA and CDR2 FQGNSA. V lost 6 bases and J 2 bases, leaving 16 bases between the germline ends.

The J gene is TRBJ1-2, the V gene TRBV5-6, with 7 bases matching TRBD1. CDR1 and CDR2 (germline): SGHDT, YYEEEE. The ends lost 1 base at V and 4 bases at J; junction bases unmatched: 7. The CDR3 has 15 amino acids. The CDR3 here is CASSLFTGVGYGYTF. The CDR3 DNA is TGTGCCAGCAGCTTGTTTACAGGGGTTGGCTATGGCTACACCTTC. Based on the CDR3 plus reference TRBV5-6 and TRBJ1-2, the full variable domain is DAGVTQSPTHLIKTRGQQVTLRCSPKSGHDTVSWYQQALGQGPQFIFQYYEEEERQRGNFPDRFSGHQFPNYSSELNVNALLLGDSALYLCASSLFTGVGYGYTFGSGTRLTVV.

This clone was picked up one time. V and J are TRBV3-1 (or the pseudogene TRBV3-2) and TRBJ2-2; D is possibly TRBD2 (5 bases). The CDR3 has 13 residues. Germline CDR1 is LGHDT and CDR2 is YNNKEL (reference sequence). V was clipped by 1 base and J by 5 bases, with 5 bases between them. The CDR3 sequence: CASSQGTTGELFF. The CDR3 DNA sequence: TGTGCCAGCAGCCAAGGGACTACCGGGGAGCTGTTTTTT.

The chain links TRBV18 to TRBJ2-7; D might be TRBD1 (6 bases). There are 14 residues in the CDR3. CDR1 is KGHSH and CDR2 is LQKENI in the germline V gene. Trimming cost V 4 bases and J 3 bases, with 13 bases left between them. Here the CDR3 DNA reads TGTGCCAGCTCACTGGGGGACACCTTCTACGAGCAGTACTTC. Its protein product is CASSLGDTFYEQYF.

The chain carries TRBV20-1 and TRBJ2-5, with D unclear. Per germline, CDR1 DFQATT and CDR2 SNEGSKA (reference sequence). V lost 6 bases and J lost 2, with 7 bases in between. This CDR3 has 11 residues. DNA for the CDR3: TGCAGTGCCAGTCTTCAAGAGACCCAGTACTTC. It translates to CSASLQETQYF.

The V gene is TRBV4-1, the J gene TRBJ2-3; maybe TRBD2 (7 bases). CDR3 size: 16 residues. Looked up from germline, CDR1 is MGHRA and CDR2 is YSYEKL. Trimming shortened V by 0 bases and J by 5 bases, and 15 bases separated the two germline ends. CDR3 region: CASSQENGGPGDTQYF. The CDR3 coding sequence is TGCGCCAGCAGCCAAGAGAACGGGGGGCCCGGAGATACGCAGTATTTT.

In nucleotides, the CDR3 is TGTGCCAGTAGTATCTTACAGCATAATGAAAAACTGTTTTTT. Encoded protein: CASSILQHNEKLFF. The genes are TRBV19 and TRBJ1-4; D gene uncertain. The V gene's germline CDR1 is LNHDA and CDR2 SQIVND (reference sequence). V was trimmed by 3 bases and J by 4 bases, leaving 9 bases between them. This CDR3 has 14 amino acids.

V is TRBV7-3 and J is TRBJ2-5; D gene uncertain. The CDR3 has 15 residues. V was pared by 1 base and J by 1 base, with 10 bases between. The germline CDR1 and CDR2 sequences are SGHTA and FQGTGA. The CDR3 reads CASSLMLGPQETQYF. CDR3 DNA sequence: TGTGCCAGCAGCTTAATGTTGGGCCCCCAAGAGACCCAGTACTTC.

CDR3 DNA sequence: TGTGCCAGCAGCCTTGGGACTAGCGGGGTCTCCTACGAGCAGTACTTC. Protein product: CASSLGTSGVSYEQYF. V and J are TRBV11-1 and TRBJ2-7; 13 bases fit TRBD2. The germline V gene encodes CDR1 SGHAT and CDR2 FQDESV (reference sequence). Losses at the gene ends were 5 bases for V and 0 bases for J; bases not matched to a gene: 4. The length of the CDR3 is 16 residues.

In nucleotides, the CDR3 is TGCGCCAGCAGACCGGGACAGGGGTGGGATGAGCAGTTCTTC. Translated, it gives CASRPGQGWDEQFF. The chain recombines TRBV5-1 with TRBJ2-1; 10 bases agree with TRBD1. Germline V lookup: CDR1 SGHRS, CDR2 YFSETQ. Trimming removed 5 bases from V and 8 bases from J; junction bases left unmatched: 7. This CDR3 region has 14 residues.

The CDR3 sequence is CASSRASSGSQYF. The CDR3, as DNA: TGTGCCAGCAGCAGGGCTAGCTCCGGGTCGCAGTATTTT. J is TRBJ2-3 and V is TRBV11-2; D possibly corresponds to TRBD2 (5 bases). The CDR3 totals 13 residues. CDR1 is SGHAT, CDR2 FQNNGV, per germline. V lost 5 bases and J 10 bases, leaving 16 bases between the germline ends.

As DNA, the CDR3 is TGTGCCAGCAGCCAGGATACAGATACGCAGTATTTT. This sequence encodes CASSQDTDTQYF. The chain links TRBV7-2 to TRBJ2-3; D uncertain. The germline V and J ends were trimmed by 5 bases and 3 bases, with 6 bases remaining between them. Germline V gene lookup returns CDR1 SGHTA and CDR2 FQGNSA. The CDR3 totals 12 residues.

V is TRBV4-2 and J is TRBJ2-1; tentatively, D is TRBD1 (6 bases). The CDR3 covers 20 residues. CDR1 LGHNA and CDR2 YNFKEQ come from the germline V gene. V gave up 0 bases and J gave up 1 base, with 22 bases separating them. In DNA form, the CDR3 reads TGTGCCAGCAGCCAAGACGTTCTCGGCAGGGGCGTCGGGTCCTACAATGAGCAGTTCTTC. Protein sequence: CASSQDVLGRGVGSYNEQFF.

CDR3 coding DNA: TGTGCCAGCAGCTCGGGGGACAGTCCGAACATTCAGTACTTC. Amino acids: CASSSGDSPNIQYF. This chain links TRBV5-6 with TRBJ2-4; a weak D match, TRBD1 (7 bases). V lost 3 bases to trimming and J lost 7 bases, with 14 bases between them. Germline V gene sequence: CDR1 SGHDT, CDR2 YYEEEE. This CDR3 is built from 14 residues.

The chain joins TRBV5-1 to TRBJ1-1; D is unclear. Trimming took 2 bases from V and 4 from J, leaving 15 bases between them. Germline V lookup: CDR1 SGHRS, CDR2 YFSETQ. This CDR3 contains 15 residues. This CDR3 reads CASSLDGRRGTEAFF. The DNA for the CDR3 is TGCGCCAGCAGCTTAGACGGCAGGCGGGGCACTGAAGCTTTCTTT.

The chain carries TRBV30 and TRBJ2-7, with a weak D call TRBD1 (5 bases). The germline gives CDR1 GTSNPN, CDR2 SVGIG (reference sequence). The CDR3 contains 16 residues. V was pared by 3 bases and J by 4 bases, with 22 bases between. This CDR3 is CAWSAYLDSRAYEQYF. Written as DNA, the CDR3 is TGTGCCTGGAGCGCATACTTAGACTCCAGGGCGTACGAGCAGTACTTC. Full variable domain (missing parts from reference TRBV30 and TRBJ2-7): SQTIHQWPATLVQPVGSPLSLECTVEGTSNPNLYWYRQAAGRGLQLLFYSVGIGQISSEVPQNLSASRPQDRQFILSSKKLLLSDSGFYLCAWSAYLDSRAYEQYFGPGTRLTVT.

This clone occurred once. The chain employs TRBV18 and TRBJ2-3; 8 bases map to TRBD2. Germline CDR1 is KGHSH and CDR2 is LQKENI. The junction had 6 bases not matched to a gene; V was cut back by 2 bases and J by 5 bases. The CDR3 is made up of 15 amino acids. The CDR3 loop reads CASSPSAGAGDTQYF. DNA for the CDR3: TGTGCCAGCTCACCATCAGCGGGAGCGGGAGATACGCAGTATTTT.